Listed here are 26 T cell receptor beta chains from one sample, sequenced in a study of T-cell memory formation after mild COVID-19 (dated by TCRdb to the early 2020s). The library came from 5' RACE. Sequenced using an Illumina NovaSeq 6000. The public reads were reprocessed in TCRdb via fastp at Q25 and MiXCR, keeping in-frame beta chains. Rows with one shared CDR3 protein collapse into an entry with the most common genes and DNA. This sample comprises 40,000 to 60,000 distinct CDR3 sequences, less than 35% of them detected only once. The ten largest account for about 41% of the sample. Sequencing was done on a sample of PBMCs or a T cell subset sorted from them (not recorded which). The receptor set was obtained from a man between 18 and 29 years old who had mild COVID-19 (a few samples of this study predate the infection). The sample titles of this study are shuffled in the database, so cell type and time point are left out; the donor was told from shared clones.

The CDR3 protein is CASSFGTVGQPQHF. Written as DNA, the CDR3 is TGTGCCAGCAGTTTCGGGACAGTGGGACAGCCCCAGCATTTT. The V and J genes are TRBV6-2 or TRBV6-3 and TRBJ1-5, with TRBD1 matching over 7 bases. Germline V gives CDR1 MNHEY, CDR2 SVGEGT. V lost 4 bases and J lost 7; bases outside the gene matches: 7. This CDR3 has 14 amino acids.

This clonotype was seen only a few times. The V and J genes are TRBV6-2 or TRBV6-3 and TRBJ2-7; D is possibly TRBD2 (5 bases). CDR1 MNHEY and CDR2 SVGEGT come from the germline V gene. Trimming removed 2 bases from V and 3 bases from J, with 8 bases in between. The CDR3 is made up of 13 amino acids. The CDR3 here is CASSYVGSYEQYV. In DNA, the CDR3 is TGTGCCAGCAGTTACGTAGGGAGCTACGAGCAGTACGTC.

The chain has TRBV11-2 and TRBJ2-3; D perhaps matches TRBD2 (6 bases). Germline CDR1 is SGHAT and CDR2 is FQNNGV. Between the trimmed V and J ends, which lost 7 bases and 4 bases, there was a span of 9 bases. The CDR3 runs 12 residues. The DNA of the CDR3 is TGTGCCAGCAACGGGGAGGCAGATACGCAGTATTTT. Translated, it gives CASNGEADTQYF.

V gene TRBV12-3 or TRBV12-4 combines with J gene TRBJ2-3; D is unresolved. Between the trimmed V and J ends, which lost 3 bases and 8 bases, there was a span of 15 bases. The CDR3 is 14 amino acids. As DNA, the CDR3 is TGTGCCAGCAGTTTCTCCCAGGCAGATGTTACGCAGTATTTT. It yields the protein CASSFSQADVTQYF.

The rearrangement joins TRBV6-5 to TRBJ2-5, with TRBD1 matching over 7 bases. V shed 0 bases, J shed 3 bases, and the junction held 4 bases outside the gene matches. The CDR3 consists of 15 residues. The V gene's germline CDR1 is MNHEY and CDR2 SVGAGI. The CDR3 reads CASSYSPGQKETQYF. The CDR3 DNA is TGTGCCAGCAGTTACTCGCCGGGACAGAAAGAGACCCAGTACTTC.

This clonotype was counted between two and nine times. The rearrangement links TRBV7-9 to TRBJ1-1; perhaps TRBD1 as D (6 bases). Per the germline V gene, CDR1 is SEHNR and CDR2 is FQNEAQ (reference sequence). The CDR3 runs to 12 residues. V was pared by 6 bases and J by 3 bases, with 8 bases between. The CDR3 loop is CASRGADTEAFF. In DNA, the CDR3 is TGTGCCAGCAGGGGGGCGGACACTGAAGCTTTCTTT.

This CDR3 is CATSGDEIFHEQFF. The CDR3 DNA is TGTGCCACCAGCGGGGACGAGATTTTCCATGAGCAGTTCTTC. The genes are TRBV15 and TRBJ2-1; TRBD1 or TRBD2 may be the D gene (5 bases each). CDR3 length: 14 amino acids. Germline V gives CDR1 LNHNV, CDR2 YYDKDF (reference sequence). The V end lost 5 bases, the J end lost 8 bases, and 16 bases lay between the germline ends.

This clonotype was seen a handful of times. This chain links TRBV4-2 with TRBJ2-5; 8 bases align to TRBD2. Germline V gene sequence: CDR1 LGHNA, CDR2 YNFKEQ. J lost 5 bases, V lost 1 base, and 6 bases had no gene match. This CDR3 contains 15 residues. DNA of the CDR3: TGTGCCAGCAGCCAAGGAGCCGGGGGGGTCGAGACCCAGTACTTC. The encoded protein is CASSQGAGGVETQYF.

This chain links TRBV29-1 with TRBJ1-1; D unclear. The germline V gene has CDR1 SQVTM and CDR2 ANQGSEA. V shed 2 bases and J shed 5 bases, with 15 bases lying between them. CDR3 length: 14 amino acids. For the CDR3, the DNA is TGCAGCGTTGAACCTGGCGCCGAGCAGACTGAAGCTTTCTTT. Its protein is CSVEPGAEQTEAFF.

The chain links TRBV29-1 to TRBJ2-3; 7 bases line up with TRBD2. In germline, CDR1 is SQVTM, CDR2 ANQGSEA. V dropped 4 bases and J dropped 2; count of bases not matched to a gene: 3. The CDR3 runs to 13 residues. The CDR3 nucleotides read TGCAGCGTTGCCGGGACTAACACAGATACGCAGTATTTT. Amino acids: CSVAGTNTDTQYF.

This clonotype was seen more than once but under ten times. The rearrangement links TRBV7-2 to TRBJ2-1; 7 nucleotides line up with TRBD2. Germline V gene sequence: CDR1 SGHTA, CDR2 FQGNSA. V lost 7 bases, J lost 2 bases, and 14 bases stayed unmatched. CDR3 length: 17 amino acids. Here the CDR3 reads CASNDRGGDLPYNEQFF. In DNA, the CDR3 is TGTGCCAGCAACGATCGTGGGGGGGACCTCCCCTACAATGAGCAGTTCTTC.

This sequence joins TRBV6-4 and TRBJ2-2; D may be TRBD1 (5 bases). In germline, CDR1 is MRHNA, CDR2 SNTAGT. This CDR3 region has 13 residues. Trimming cost V 3 bases and J 7 bases, with 9 bases left between them. CDR3 DNA: TGTGCCAGCAGTGAAGCAGGGATCGGGGAGCTGTTTTTT. Translating it yields CASSEAGIGELFF.

The V gene is TRBV27, the J gene TRBJ2-1, with D possibly being TRBD1 or TRBD2 (5 bases each). Trimming shortened V by 5 bases and J by 4 bases, and 9 bases separated the two germline ends. CDR3 size: 13 residues. CDR1 MNHEY and CDR2 SMNVEV come from the germline V gene (reference sequence). Written as DNA, the CDR3 is TGTGCCAGCAGTCCCTGGGGGTACAATGAGCAGTTCTTC. Amino acid sequence: CASSPWGYNEQFF.

V usage is TRBV6-6 and J usage is TRBJ2-7; D may be TRBD1 (6 bases). V shed 6 bases and J shed 4 bases, with 28 bases lying between them. Germline-derived CDR1 and CDR2 are MNHNY and SVGAGI (reference sequence). This CDR3 has 18 residues. The CDR3 loop is CASRFDRMVARWDYEQYF. CDR3 nucleotides: TGTGCCAGCAGATTTGACAGGATGGTGGCTAGGTGGGATTACGAGCAGTACTTC.

The gene calls are TRBV29-1 and TRBJ2-3, with D perhaps TRBD1 (5 bases). With 3 bases removed from V and 3 bases from J, the gap between germline ends came to 13 bases. Germline CDR1 and CDR2: SQVTM and ANQGSEA. This CDR3 is built from 14 residues. The CDR3 bases are TGCAGCGTTGACGACAGCATCTCAACAGATACGCAGTATTTT. Translating gives CSVDDSISTDTQYF.

In its sample, this clonotype ranks as medium-sized (0.01 to 0.1%). The chain uses TRBV13 and TRBJ2-3; unclear D gene. This CDR3 has 13 residues. The germline V gene encodes CDR1 PRHDT and CDR2 FYEKMQ (reference sequence). Trimming pared 3 bases from V and 0 bases from J, leaving 4 bases between. CDR3 DNA sequence: TGTGCCAGCAGCTTCTCCAGCACAGATACGCAGTATTTT. Its protein product is CASSFSSTDTQYF.

The gene calls are TRBV5-1 and TRBJ2-3; D is undetermined. The V and J ends lost 0 bases and 1 base respectively, with 9 bases between them. The CDR3 has 15 residues. Germline V gene data show CDR1 as SGHRS and CDR2 as YFSETQ. The CDR3: CASSLAKSGTDTQYF. DNA for the CDR3: TGCGCCAGCAGCTTGGCCAAGTCCGGCACAGATACGCAGTATTTT.

V is TRBV4-3 and J is TRBJ2-3; D possibly corresponds to TRBD1 (6 bases). This CDR3 is built from 16 residues. V gave up 4 bases and J gave up 4 bases, with 18 bases separating them. Germline CDR1 and CDR2: LGHNA and YSLEER. DNA for the CDR3: TGCGCCAGCAGCCCCCGTGACAGGCCAAGGTCAGATACGCAGTATTTT. Its translation: CASSPRDRPRSDTQYF.

This clonotype was recorded a few times. The CDR3 region is CASSGGQQVYGAFF. The CDR3 DNA reads as TGTGCCAGCAGTGGGGGTCAACAGGTCTATGGAGCTTTCTTT. The chain links TRBV12-3 or TRBV12-4 to TRBJ1-1, with D possibly matching TRBD1 (5 bases). Trimming pared 5 bases from V and 10 bases from J, leaving 20 bases between. The CDR3 loop spans 14 amino acids.

This clonotype was seen a few times. CDR3 sequence reads: CASSPFETGSTDTQYF. CDR3 bases: TGCGCCAGCAGCCCATTCGAGACAGGGAGCACAGATACGCAGTATTTT. The chain joins TRBV4-3 to TRBJ2-3; 7 bases align to TRBD1. J gave up 0 bases and V 4 bases, and 7 bases lay outside the gene matches. This CDR3 has 16 amino acids. Germline values: CDR1 LGHNA, CDR2 YSLEER.

Comments on this clonotype: One end of the junction does not line up with germline, which may come from a read error. The chain links TRBV12-3 or TRBV12-4 to TRBJ2-5; 10 bases match TRBD2. The CDR3 sequence is 15 residues long. The DNA of the CDR3 is TGTGCCAGCAGTCTAGCGGGGGCCCAAATAGAGACCCAGTACTTC. It is translated as CASSLAGAQIETQYF.

J is TRBJ1-1 and V is TRBV4-2; maybe TRBD1 (6 bases). The CDR3 is 12 amino acids. Trimming removed 1 base at V and 7 bases at J, with 7 bases between. CDR1 is LGHNA, CDR2 YNFKEQ, per germline. CDR3 in DNA: TGTGCCAGCAGCCAAGGACAGGTTGAAGCTTTCTTT. This sequence encodes CASSQGQVEAFF.

This clonotype was seen a handful of times. This rearrangement joins TRBV5-1 to TRBJ2-7; no clear D. The germline gives CDR1 SGHRS, CDR2 YFSETQ. The CDR3 is 13 amino acids. Trimming left V 0 bases short and J 5 bases short, with 9 bases between. The chain's CDR3 is CASSLDGPNEQYF. The CDR3 DNA reads TGCGCCAGCAGCTTGGACGGACCAAACGAGCAGTACTTC. Using reference TRBV5-1 and TRBJ2-7 for the parts outside the CDR3, the full variable domain is KAGVTQTPRYLIKTRGQQVTLSCSPISGHRSVSWYQQTPGQGLQFLFEYFSETQRNKGNFPGRFSGRQFSNSRSEMNVSTLELGDSALYLCASSLDGPNEQYFGPGTRLTVT.

This chain uses TRBV7-2 with TRBJ2-5; 15 positions match TRBD2. The CDR3 has 16 residues. Per germline, CDR1 SGHTA and CDR2 FQGNSA. Unmatched junction bases numbered 5, after V lost 4 bases and J lost 5 bases. CDR3 bases: TGTGCCAGCAGCTACGGAGGACTAGCGGGGGGGGAGACCCAGTACTTC. This translates into CASSYGGLAGGETQYF. Complete variable domain (other parts from reference TRBV7-2 and TRBJ2-5): GAGVSQSPSNKVTEKGKDVELRCDPISGHTALYWYRQSLGQGLEFLIYFQGNSAPDKSGLPSDRFSAERTGGSVSTLTIQRTQQEDSAVYLCASSYGGLAGGETQYFGPGTRLLVL.

This clonotype showed up just once. V and J are TRBV5-1 and TRBJ1-2, with a tentative D call TRBD1 (6 bases). V lost 2 bases and J 5 bases, leaving 13 bases between the germline ends. The length of the CDR3 is 14 residues. CDR1 and CDR2 from the germline V gene are SGHRS and YFSETQ. In DNA form, the CDR3 reads TGCGCCAGCAGCTTAACAGGGCTGGGGTATGGCTACACCTTC. Protein product: CASSLTGLGYGYTF.

The chain couples TRBV12-3 or TRBV12-4 to TRBJ1-1, with D unclear. The CDR3 has 12 residues. V gave up 1 base and J gave up 9 bases, with 9 bases separating them. In nucleotides, the CDR3 is TGTGCCAGCAGTTTAGGTTCGGGAAAAGCTTTCTTT. Its translation is CASSLGSGKAFF.